In this sample, the clone carrying this T cell receptor (beta chain) turned up a few times. This entry comes from a study of T-cell reconstitution after alpha-beta-depleted transplantation in children. The TCRbeta library incorporated unique molecular identifiers. TCRdb re-called the PCR reads with MiXCR, one entry per CDR3 protein. The table shows around 380,000 distinct CDR3 sequences, with approximately 10% occurring only once. V lost 7 bases and J 7 bases, leaving 13 bases between the germline ends. The CDR3 is 12 residues long. From germline, CDR1 is LGHDT and CDR2 YNNKEL (reference sequence). This clonotype originated in a human donor who donated a stem cell graft to a child with acute myeloid leukemia. V is TRBV3-1 and J is TRBJ2-5, with D possibly TRBD2 on 5 matching bases. The sequencing here drew on PBMCs from the stem cell graft donor, taken from the stem cell graft. CDR3 protein: CASTRSRGTQYF. The CDR3, as DNA: TGTGCCAGCACCCGAAGCCGGGGGACCCAGTACTTC.